This TCR beta chain stems from a study of T cell responses to AZD1222 COVID-19 vaccine. Note on this clone: Its antigen is undetermined.

Trimming took 3 bases from V and 0 from J; bases not matched to a gene: 9. The V gene's germline CDR1 is SGHNT and CDR2 YYREEE (reference sequence). The CDR3 spans 18 residues. Study outcomes and limitations: Only six AZD1222 recipients tested seropositive at baseline. Close to half of all spike-specific TCRs reportedly target regions of the variants that are unmutated.

This table comes from immunoSEQ multiplex PCR, and its TCRdb copy is limited to in-frame clones, with some not included. The sample holds around 120,000 clones, roughly 91% seen once. J is TRBJ2-6 and V is TRBV5-4, with 7 bases lining up with TRBD1. The receptor was derived from an adult who received the AZD1222 COVID-19 vaccine. The starting material was peripheral blood, obtained 28 days after the second AZD1222 dose. This CDR3 is CASSSDRVSSSGANVLTF. The CDR3 DNA is TGTGCCAGCAGCTCTGACAGGGTATCAAGCTCTGGGGCCAACGTCCTGACTTTC. Combining the CDR3 with reference TRBV5-4 and TRBJ2-6 gives the whole variable domain ETGVTQSPTHLIKTRGQQVTLRCSSQSGHNTVSWYQQALGQGPQFIFQYYREEENGRGNFPPRFSGLQFPNYSSELNVNALELDDSALYLCASSSDRVSSSGANVLTFGAGSRLTVL.